This passage covers 32 T cell receptor beta chains from one sample sequenced in a study of early T cells in non-severe SARS-CoV-2 infection. TCRdb reprocessed the 5' RACE reads via MiXCR and lists one record per CDR3 protein. The profile shows just under 65,000 distinct CDR3 sequences, approximately 9.2% of them singletons. The sequencing here drew on whole blood, taken at baseline. The receptors come from an adult who was a healthcare worker with PCR-confirmed SARS-CoV-2 infection or an uninfected control (not recorded which).

The J gene is TRBJ1-4, the V gene TRBV7-9; D remains unclear. The germline V gene encodes CDR1 SEHNR and CDR2 FQNEAQ (reference sequence). V shed 5 bases and J shed 8 bases, with 12 bases lying between them. The CDR3 loop spans 13 amino acids. The CDR3 nucleotides read TGTGCCAGCAGCCCCCTGGTTGTGGAAAAACTGTTTTTT. Encoded protein: CASSPLVVEKLFF.

Concerning this clonotype itself: Since a much larger clone is just one base distant, this may be a read error. This chain links TRBV2 with TRBJ2-2; tentatively, D is TRBD2 (5 bases). CDR1 and CDR2 (germline): SNHLY, FYNNEI. With 0 bases removed from V and 4 bases from J, the gap between germline ends came to 9 bases. The CDR3 is made up of 15 amino acids. As DNA, the CDR3 is TGTGCCAGCAGTGAAGCTCGGACTCCCACCGGGGAGCTGTTTTTT. This translates into CASSEARTPTGELFF.

In this sample, this clonotype turned up once. The CDR3, as DNA: TGCGCCAGCAGCCAGGGGGGACTAGCGGTCCGCCGCACAGATACGCAGTATTTT. It encodes CASSQGGLAVRRTDTQYF. The chain carries TRBV4-1 and TRBJ2-3; TRBD2 agrees at 11 bases. Germline assignment: CDR1 MGHRA and CDR2 YSYEKL. J was trimmed by 1 base and V by 3 bases; bases with no gene match: 9. The CDR3 has 18 amino acids.

The chain is built from TRBV9 and TRBJ2-5; 7 bases are shared with TRBD2. This CDR3 has 15 amino acids. Germline V gene sequence: CDR1 SGDLS, CDR2 YYNGEE. V dropped 4 bases and J dropped 5; count of bases not matched to a gene: 11. The DNA of the CDR3 is TGTGCCAGCAGCTCCCAACCGGGAGGTGGGGAGACCCAGTACTTC. Protein sequence: CASSSQPGGGETQYF. The full variable domain, completed using reference TRBV9 and TRBJ2-5, is DSGVTQTPKHLITATGQRVTLRCSPRSGDLSVYWYQQSLDQGLQFLIQYYNGEERAKGNILERFSAQQFPDLHSELNLSSLELGDSALYFCASSSQPGGGETQYFGPGTRLLVL.

The chain joins TRBV7-3 to TRBJ1-1, with 12 positions matching TRBD1. CDR1 is SGHTA and CDR2 is FQGTGA in the germline V gene. The CDR3 length is 15 residues. Germline trimming cut 2 bases from V and 2 bases from J; bases unmatched to any gene: 0. CDR3 residues: CASSLGTGGNTEAFF. CDR3 DNA sequence: TGTGCCAGCAGCTTAGGGACAGGGGGCAACACTGAAGCTTTCTTT.

This clonotype was seen a handful of times. This chain joins TRBV5-1 and TRBJ2-5; 10 bases fit TRBD1. The ends lost 8 bases at V and 3 bases at J; junction bases unmatched: 7. Germline V lookup: CDR1 SGHRS, CDR2 YFSETQ. The CDR3 is 14 amino acids. CDR3 bases: TGCGCCAGTACCGGGACAGGGGTGGAAGAGACCCAGTACTTC. Encoded protein: CASTGTGVEETQYF.

This clonotype was seen at least ten times. The gene calls are TRBV18 and TRBJ2-1; no clear D gene. This CDR3 comprises 11 residues. The germline CDR1 and CDR2 sequences are KGHSH and LQKENI. V shed 3 bases and J shed 9 bases, with 6 bases lying between them. The CDR3 region is CASSPGPEQFF. The CDR3 coding sequence is TGTGCCAGCTCACCCGGTCCTGAGCAGTTCTTC.

There are a few counts of this clonotype. CDR3 bases: TGTGCCAGCAGTTTATCGTTCGGGGCGGGAGAAAAACTGTTTTTT. The encoded protein is CASSLSFGAGEKLFF. The chain has TRBV27 and TRBJ1-4; TRBD1 might be the D (5 bases). Trimming pared 0 bases from V and 8 bases from J, leaving 13 bases between. Germline values: CDR1 MNHEY, CDR2 SMNVEV (reference sequence). This CDR3 is built from 15 residues. Using reference TRBV27 and TRBJ1-4 for the parts outside the CDR3, the full variable domain is EAQVTQNPRYLITVTGKKLTVTCSQNMNHEYMSWYRQDPGLGLRQIYYSMNVEVTDKGDVPEGYKVSRKEKRNFPLILESPSPNQTSLYFCASSLSFGAGEKLFFGSGTQLSVL.

The table lists this clonotype with many counts. In DNA, the CDR3 is TGTGCCAGCAGCTTAACGCGGGAGGGCCTAGAGACCCAGTACTTC. It yields the protein CASSLTREGLETQYF. The genes are TRBV11-2 and TRBJ2-5, with 9 bases matching TRBD2. J lost 4 bases, V lost 2 bases, and 5 bases had no gene match. The germline V gene encodes CDR1 SGHAT and CDR2 FQNNGV. This CDR3 is 15 amino acids long.

This clonotype showed up just a few times. The V and J genes are TRBV10-3 and TRBJ2-5, with D unclear. V lost 2 bases, J lost 2 bases, and 3 bases lay in between. This CDR3 has 12 residues. The germline V gene encodes CDR1 ENHRY and CDR2 SYGVKD. CDR3 amino acids: CAISEGQETQYF. Here the CDR3 DNA reads TGTGCCATCAGTGAGGGACAAGAGACCCAGTACTTC.

The chain recombines TRBV18 with TRBJ2-5, with D unresolved. Between the trimmed V and J ends, which lost 5 bases and 2 bases, there was a span of 9 bases. There are 13 residues in the CDR3. Germline CDR1 and CDR2: KGHSH and LQKENI. The CDR3: CASSKARQETQYF. In nucleotides, the CDR3 is TGTGCCAGCTCAAAGGCGCGGCAAGAGACCCAGTACTTC.

This clonotype appeared a few times. The V and J genes are TRBV7-2 and TRBJ2-1, with D uncertain. Germline values: CDR1 SGHTA, CDR2 FQGNSA. V lost 5 bases to trimming and J lost 4 bases, with 9 bases between them. This CDR3 is built from 13 residues. This chain's CDR3 is CASSSDLYNEQFF. DNA for the CDR3: TGTGCCAGCAGCAGCGACCTTTACAATGAGCAGTTCTTC. Looking up the rest from reference TRBV7-2 and TRBJ2-1 gives the full variable domain: GAGVSQSPSNKVTEKGKDVELRCDPISGHTALYWYRQSLGQGLEFLIYFQGNSAPDKSGLPSDRFSAERTGGSVSTLTIQRTQQEDSAVYLCASSSDLYNEQFFGPGTRLTVL.

Only a few counts were recorded for this clonotype. The V and J genes are TRBV19 and TRBJ2-1; D is unclear. V was trimmed by 1 base and J by 4 bases, leaving 8 bases between them. The CDR3 extends over 14 amino acids. Germline V gives CDR1 LNHDA, CDR2 SQIVND (reference sequence). The CDR3 DNA reads TGTGCCAGTAGTATAGTAGGTCTATACAATGAGCAGTTCTTC. Protein sequence: CASSIVGLYNEQFF.

The genes are TRBV4-2 and TRBJ2-7, with TRBD1 matching 9 bases. The CDR3 totals 16 residues. CDR1 and CDR2 from the germline V gene are LGHNA and YNFKEQ. With V trimmed by 1 base and J by 0 bases, 4 bases remained unmatched. CDR3 loop: CASSQGGTGSSYEQYF. CDR3 DNA: TGTGCCAGCAGCCAAGGGGGGACAGGGAGCTCCTACGAGCAGTACTTC.

V and J are TRBV7-2 and TRBJ2-3; D is undetermined. The V end lost 0 bases, the J end lost 2 bases, and 9 bases lay between the germline ends. This CDR3 comprises 15 residues. Germline V gives CDR1 SGHTA, CDR2 FQGNSA. CDR3 sequence: CASSLAVGNTDTQYF. DNA of the CDR3: TGTGCCAGCAGCTTAGCGGTGGGGAACACAGATACGCAGTATTTT.

The rearrangement joins TRBV29-1 to TRBJ2-5; 7 nucleotides agree with TRBD2. The germline V gene encodes CDR1 SQVTM and CDR2 ANQGSEA. The ends lost 3 bases at V and 5 bases at J; junction bases unmatched: 6. The CDR3 length is 13 residues. The CDR3 loop reads CSVDLREFETQYF. The CDR3 DNA follows: TGCAGCGTTGATTTGCGGGAGTTCGAGACCCAGTACTTC.

This chain connects TRBV12-3 or TRBV12-4 to TRBJ1-1; D remains ambiguous. V lost 2 bases and J lost 2, with 6 bases in between. CDR3 length: 13 residues. CDR3 region: CASSLKSNTEAFF. In DNA, the CDR3 is TGTGCCAGCAGTTTAAAGTCCAACACTGAAGCTTTCTTT.

As concerns this clonotype: A much larger clone lies one base from this, so it may be a read error. The rearrangement links TRBV5-1 to TRBJ2-3, with D unresolved. CDR1 and CDR2 from the germline V gene are SGHRS and YFSETQ. The CDR3 extends over 16 amino acids. The DNA for the CDR3 is TGCGCCAACAGCCCCAAAAAGGGTGATGCGACAGATACGCAGTATTTT. It specifies CANSPKKGDATDTQYF.

At least ten counts were recorded for this clonotype. V gene TRBV7-2 combines with J gene TRBJ2-7; 9 bases map to TRBD1. Trimming took 4 bases from V and 7 from J; bases not matched to a gene: 14. The CDR3 covers 16 residues. Per germline, CDR1 SGHTA and CDR2 FQGNSA. CDR3 DNA sequence: TGTGCCAGCAGCTACAAACAGGGGGCGCCCAATTATGAGCAGTACTTC. Protein sequence: CASSYKQGAPNYEQYF. The full variable domain, rest sourced from reference TRBV7-2 and TRBJ2-7, is GAGVSQSPSNKVTEKGKDVELRCDPISGHTALYWYRQSLGQGLEFLIYFQGNSAPDKSGLPSDRFSAERTGGSVSTLTIQRTQQEDSAVYLCASSYKQGAPNYEQYFGPGTRLTVT.

This clonotype has a handful of counts. The chain is built from TRBV7-9 and TRBJ2-7; tentative D call: TRBD2 (6 bases). The CDR3 is 14 residues long. Germline V lookup: CDR1 SEHNR, CDR2 FQNEAQ (reference sequence). V lost 3 bases to trimming and J lost 2 bases, with 11 bases between them. The CDR3 bases are TGTGCCAGCAGCTTCGCTAGCGCTACCTACGAGCAGTACTTC. This codes for CASSFASATYEQYF.

This clonotype showed up just a few times. V gene TRBV19 combines with J gene TRBJ2-1; tentatively, D is TRBD1 or TRBD2 (5 bases each). The CDR3 runs 14 residues. V was trimmed by 4 bases and J by 7 bases, leaving 14 bases between them. Germline CDR1 is LNHDA and CDR2 is SQIVND (reference sequence). The CDR3 DNA follows: TGTGCCAGTAGTACCACCGGGACCCCGAATGAGCAGTTCTTC. Amino acid sequence: CASSTTGTPNEQFF.

In this sample, this clonotype turned up a few times. This rearrangement joins TRBV20-1 to TRBJ2-5; D is uncertain. This CDR3 contains 12 residues. Trimming cost V 6 bases and J 5 bases, with 13 bases left between them. Germline assignment: CDR1 DFQATT and CDR2 SNEGSKA (reference sequence). CDR3 in amino acids: CSAPLETETQYF. The CDR3 DNA follows: TGCAGTGCCCCCTTAGAGACCGAGACCCAGTACTTC.

This clonotype was detected only a few times. The chain employs TRBV5-5 and TRBJ2-1; D is perhaps TRBD2 (6 bases). This CDR3 comprises 15 residues. The germline V and J ends were trimmed by 4 bases and 5 bases, with 16 bases remaining between them. The V gene's germline CDR1 is SGHKS and CDR2 YYEKEE (reference sequence). This CDR3 is CASSRGLAEHNEQFF. CDR3 DNA: TGTGCCAGCAGCCGGGGGTTAGCGGAACACAATGAGCAGTTCTTC.

The gene calls are TRBV2 and TRBJ2-3; 9 positions agree with TRBD2. V was clipped by 6 bases and J by 0 bases; unmatched bases: 4. Germline V CDR1 and CDR2: SNHLY, FYNNEI. The CDR3 has 15 amino acids. The CDR3 spells CASSGLASSTDTQYF. Written as DNA, the CDR3 is TGTGCCAGCAGCGGACTAGCGAGTAGCACAGATACGCAGTATTTT.

This clonotype was seen only a few times. The gene calls are TRBV6-6 and TRBJ1-1, with no clear D. V was shortened by 0 bases and J by 7 bases, with 15 bases between the two germline ends. Germline V gives CDR1 MNHNY, CDR2 SVGAGI (reference sequence). This CDR3 has 15 residues. The CDR3: CASSYSNLGQIEAFF. Written as DNA, the CDR3 is TGTGCCAGCAGTTACTCGAATCTAGGCCAGATTGAAGCTTTCTTT.

The rearrangement uses TRBV2 and TRBJ2-3, with 9 bases aligning to TRBD2. This CDR3 is 15 amino acids long. Looked up from germline, CDR1 is SNHLY and CDR2 is FYNNEI. The J segment lost 0 bases and the V segment lost 8 bases, leaving 6 bases of the junction unmatched. The CDR3 region is CASGLGLASTDTQYF. The CDR3 DNA reads as TGTGCCAGCGGACTGGGACTAGCTAGCACAGATACGCAGTATTTT.

This clonotype showed up many times. The rearrangement links TRBV20-1 to TRBJ2-3, with unresolved D. Germline CDR1 is DFQATT and CDR2 is SNEGSKA (reference sequence). This CDR3 region has 11 residues. Trimming shortened V by 2 bases and J by 2 bases, and 2 bases separated the two germline ends. The CDR3 reads CSARLTDTQYF. CDR3 DNA sequence: TGCAGTGCTAGACTCACAGATACGCAGTATTTT.

As DNA, the CDR3 is TGCAGTGCTAGTCGGCTAGCAGTTGACAATGAGCAGTTCTTC. Amino acids: CSASRLAVDNEQFF. The genes are TRBV20-1 and TRBJ2-1, with a weak D call TRBD2 (5 bases). Trimming removed 3 bases from V and 5 bases from J, with 14 bases in between. Germline V gene sequence: CDR1 DFQATT, CDR2 SNEGSKA (reference sequence). The CDR3 totals 14 residues.

By sample share, this clonotype is medium-sized. The rearrangement uses TRBV6-2 or TRBV6-3 and TRBJ2-1; 8 nucleotides agree with TRBD2. Germline assignment: CDR1 MNHEY and CDR2 SVGEGT. Trimming removed 10 bases from V and 13 bases from J; junction bases left unmatched: 12. The CDR3 runs 12 residues. CDR3 coding DNA: TGTGCCACCGGGCTTAGCGGGACGATCCAGTTCTTC. Amino acids: CATGLSGTIQFF.

This clonotype was counted only a few times. This chain connects TRBV10-1 to TRBJ2-3; 9 positions agree with TRBD2. The V segment lost 3 bases and the J segment 1 base; nucleotides outside the gene matches: 2. Germline lookup yields CDR1 WNHNN and CDR2 SYGVQD (reference sequence). This CDR3 spans 15 amino acids. CDR3 region: CASSELAGGTDTQYF. The CDR3 DNA follows: TGCGCCAGCAGTGAATTAGCGGGAGGCACAGATACGCAGTATTTT.

In its sample, this clonotype was seen a few times. The V call is TRBV6-5, the J call TRBJ1-6; the D gene is possibly TRBD1 (6 bases). The CDR3 is 13 amino acids. The V gene lost 6 bases and the J gene lost 5 bases, with 8 bases spanning the gap. CDR1 and CDR2 (germline): MNHEY, SVGAGI. Written as DNA, the CDR3 is TGTGCCAGCAGGAGGGGGAATAATTCACCCCTCCACTTT. This translates into CASRRGNNSPLHF.

The genes are TRBV20-1 and TRBJ2-3; 12 bases map to TRBD2. The V gene end was trimmed by 3 bases and the J gene end by 2 bases; junction bases not matched to a gene: 3. The CDR3 is 15 residues long. Germline V gives CDR1 DFQATT, CDR2 SNEGSKA (reference sequence). This CDR3 reads CSASGLAGYTDTQYF. CDR3 bases: TGCAGTGCTAGCGGACTAGCGGGGTACACAGATACGCAGTATTTT.